This T cell receptor beta chain was identified in a study of identifying expanded T cells in peripheral blood (dated 2019 in TCRdb). Background for the entire study: Technical replicates were generated by sequencing separate aliquots of the same genomic DNA pool, with four replicates compared pairwise. Paper-wide results and their limitations: The authors expected biological variance in healthy repertoires might increase further over much longer intervals such as months to years. About 1.1 differentially abundant clones were flagged by the binomial model between technical replicates, whereas about 17 and 20 were flagged over approximately two weeks and four weeks, respectively. Across all healthy donors, variance in clone template counts between approximately two-week samples was found to increase significantly with total template count. Across all healthy-donor time intervals, the beta-binomial model significantly lowered both the number of clones called differentially abundant and the false-positive rate.

During the collection period, no infections or other immune events were recorded for the healthy donors. To calibrate time-dependent variance in a beta-binomial model of T-cell clone differential abundance, blood repertoires from healthy donors were used as a training cohort. There were ten or so healthy donors in the training cohort, of whom 3 were female and 7 were male. On average the donors were around 39 years old, and their ages spanned roughly 25 to 65 years. Whole blood, obtained from a commercial supplier, was collected from each healthy donor at three time points spaced approximately two weeks apart. For immunosequencing, genomic DNA was extracted from whole blood that had not been sorted. The immunoSEQ Assay, which uses bias-controlled multiplex PCR amplification of genomic DNA, was used to profile TCRbeta CDR3 regions. The study's processing was this. The absolute abundance of each unique TCRbeta CDR3 region was quantified after sequences were collapsed and filtered. Two models were used to test differential abundance: a binomial model (Fisher-equivalent) and a beta-binomial model that adds time-dependent variance fitted from healthy donors. Clones with fewer than 5 combined templates were removed, and a clone was called differentially abundant if the clone's Benjamini-Hochberg FDR was below 0.01. Using the form v = (b*log(k)+a)^2, the beta-binomial variance was modeled as a function of the total template count across the two samples. TCRdb limited this immuneACCESS table to in-frame rearrangements with V and J called. A share of clones is missing; checked studies link under half to unresolved V genes, and the rest is unexplained. The V and J calls and the clone size are those of that table, but D and trimming were determined from the DNA. The sample table holds 120,000 or so clones, of which 84% were seen once. The ten biggest clones cover 3.3% of the sample.

Worth noting for this clone: The clone's antigen remains unknown. No base quality values were provided; no much bigger clone lies one nucleotide off.

Reading from cysteine to phenylalanine, the CDR3 counts 14 amino acids. Only the CDR3 part of the read is kept: 42 bases, read in frame from the first base. The CDR1 and CDR2 encoded by the germline V gene (reference sequence) are MNHEY and SMNVEV. V loses 6 bases at its end and J loses 4 bases; junction bases beyond the gene matches: 6. This sequence originates from a person aged 18 to 75 in good health. The sample comprised blood. The rearrangement combines TRBV27 with TRBJ2-1, with 7 bases in between that match TRBD2. The CDR3 protein sequence reads: CASSLTSPYNEQFF. The sequenced DNA: TGTGCCAGCAGCCTGACTAGCCCATACAATGAGCAGTTCTTC.